This TCR beta chain was profiled in a study of T cell repertoires in cytomegalovirus infection. Remarks on this clonotype: What it recognizes is unknown.

The CDR3 runs to 17 residues. Germline lookup yields CDR1 MNHEY and CDR2 SVGAGI. Trimming shortened V by 0 bases and J by 1 base, and 16 bases separated the two germline ends. TCRdb redid the calling of the reads with MiXCR, one entry per CDR3 protein. Of approximately 1,000,000 distinct CDR3 sequences listed, approximately 32% are singletons. The chain employs TRBV6-5 and TRBJ2-7, with a weak D call TRBD2 (5 bases). This material consisted of cultured CD8+ T cells from PBMCs, taken from culture after CMV antigen stimulation. The clonotype was recovered from a human donor in good health (CMV status not recorded). Some clones in this sample may be carry-over from other donors' samples. In nucleotides, the CDR3 is TGTGCCAGCAGTTACTCGATGATGGGGAGAGAATCCTACGAGCAGTACTTC. This sequence encodes CASSYSMMGRESYEQYF.